Each of the 9 T cell receptor beta chains below was sequenced from the same sample in a study of T cell changes during pregnancy in multiple sclerosis. Only in-frame clones appear in the TCRdb table, and some are missing; sequencing was by immunoSEQ multiplex PCR. The table records about 83,000 clones, 90% to 95% of them present only once. The sequences come from PBMCs, collected in the first trimester of pregnancy. These TCRs come from a female donor in good health, serving as a control in a pregnancy study. Some clones in this sample may be carry-over from other donors' samples.

The chain has TRBV5-1 and TRBJ1-1; 9 nucleotides match TRBD1. Per germline, CDR1 SGHRS and CDR2 YFSETQ. The V segment lost 7 bases and the J segment 2 bases; nucleotides outside the gene matches: 6. The CDR3 sequence is 14 residues long. The CDR3 sequence: CASGDRAGNTEAFF. The DNA for the CDR3 is TGCGCCAGCGGGGACAGGGCGGGAAACACTGAAGCTTTCTTT.

The V call is TRBV30, the J call TRBJ2-1, with D maybe TRBD2 (6 bases). Germline V CDR1 and CDR2: GTSNPN, SVGIG (reference sequence). Trimming pared 4 bases from V and 6 bases from J, leaving 19 bases between. The CDR3 spans 15 residues. DNA for the CDR3: TGTGCCTGGAACCCGGACGGCAGGGAGGCCAATGAGCAGTTCTTC. Translated, it gives CAWNPDGREANEQFF.

This clone appeared a single time. The rearrangement uses TRBV23-1 and TRBJ2-2; D is undetermined. TRBV23-1 is an ORF, and what it does is uncertain. V gave up 1 base and J gave up 1 base, with 19 bases separating them. The CDR3 has 19 residues. CDR3 amino acids: CASSQCDRLRLRNTGELFF. CDR3 sequence (DNA): TGCGCCAGCAGTCAATGCGACCGCCTCAGACTGAGGAACACCGGGGAGCTGTTTTTT.

V and J are TRBV6-6 and TRBJ2-7, with D perhaps TRBD1 (6 bases). The V end was cut by 4 bases, the J end by 6 bases, with 19 bases between. This CDR3 contains 15 residues. Germline V lookup: CDR1 MNHNY, CDR2 SVGAGI (reference sequence). The CDR3 region is CASSSGPLGAGEQYF. In DNA form, the CDR3 reads TGTGCCAGCAGTTCCGGGCCTCTGGGGGCGGGCGAGCAGTACTTC.

Concerning this clone itself: Other nucleotide sequences in the sample specify the same CDR3. V gene TRBV11-1 combines with J gene TRBJ2-5, with D maybe TRBD2 (5 bases). Germline assignment: CDR1 SGHAT and CDR2 FQDESV (reference sequence). The V end was cut by 2 bases, the J end by 5 bases, with 12 bases between. The CDR3 has 14 amino acids. DNA for the CDR3: TGTGCCAGCAGCTTAATCTCGCGGGCGGAGACCCAGTACTTC. It codes for CASSLISRAETQYF.

CDR3 DNA: TGCGCCAGCAGTAATGGACAGGGGGCGTCGGGCTCACCCCTCCACTTT. It translates to CASSNGQGASGSPLHF. V usage is TRBV4-1 and J usage is TRBJ1-6; the match to TRBD1 covers 11 bases. The germline CDR1 and CDR2 sequences are MGHRA and YSYEKL. Trimming at V came to 6 bases and at J to 10 bases, leaving 11 bases not matched to a gene. The CDR3 contains 16 residues.

The chain joins TRBV28 to TRBJ1-5; 7 bases match TRBD1. Per the germline V gene, CDR1 is MDHEN and CDR2 is SYDVKM. V lost 2 bases, J lost 1 base, and 8 bases stayed unmatched. This CDR3 region has 17 residues. The CDR3 region is CASSLAGGGLSNQPQHF. CDR3 in DNA: TGTGCCAGCAGTTTAGCAGGGGGTGGGTTGAGCAATCAGCCCCAGCATTTT.

The chain combines TRBV5-6 with TRBJ1-1; D gene ambiguous. The germline gives CDR1 SGHDT, CDR2 YYEEEE. V was cut by 6 bases and J by 3 bases, with 15 bases left in between. CDR3 size: 14 residues. The CDR3: CASTLGPADTEAFF. The DNA for the CDR3 is TGTGCCAGCACTCTTGGGCCAGCGGACACTGAAGCTTTCTTT.

Points on this clone: One junction end disagrees with the germline gene, perhaps due to a read error. The CDR3 DNA sequence: TGTGTCTGGACCGAGGACAAGAGAGTCACTGAAGCTTTCTTT. Translated, it gives CVWTEDKRVTEAFF. The chain recombines TRBV30 with TRBJ1-1, with D tentatively TRBD1 (5 bases). The CDR3 length is 14 residues. Germline V gene sequence: CDR1 GTSNPN, CDR2 SVGIG (reference sequence). Looking up the rest from reference TRBV30 and TRBJ1-1 gives the full variable domain: SQTIHQWPATLVQPVGSPLSLECTVEGTSNPNLYWYRQAAGRGLQLLFYSVGIGQISSEVPQNLSASRPQDRQFILSSKKLLLSDSGFYLCVWTEDKRVTEAFFGQGTRLTVV.